This TCR beta chain was found in a study of blood T cells in healthy people across ages. Germline values: CDR1 MNHEY, CDR2 SMNVEV (reference sequence). This CDR3 has 16 residues. V was cut by 5 bases and J by 9 bases, with 26 bases left in between. PCR was performed a second time for about 6 to 12 cycles using a sample-barcoded 5' primer and a J-beta primer mix. Via MiXCR, TCRdb re-called the 5' RACE reads, giving one row per CDR3 protein. The data show 800,000 or so distinct CDR3 sequences, with 20% to 25% seen just once and under 4% held by the top ten. The same specimen was also included in a second study, on T cells of mothers and their children. From that second work: Related mother-child pairs showed slightly, non-significantly higher overlap than unrelated pairs.

This chain joins TRBV27 and TRBJ2-7; D may be TRBD1 (5 bases). Sequencing input: blood. This clonotype was obtained from a boy younger than 18 in good health. The CDR3 nucleotides are TGTGCCAGCAGTCGCCGGGCTATCCCGGACACCAAAGGGCAGTACTTC. Its translation: CASSRRAIPDTKGQYF.